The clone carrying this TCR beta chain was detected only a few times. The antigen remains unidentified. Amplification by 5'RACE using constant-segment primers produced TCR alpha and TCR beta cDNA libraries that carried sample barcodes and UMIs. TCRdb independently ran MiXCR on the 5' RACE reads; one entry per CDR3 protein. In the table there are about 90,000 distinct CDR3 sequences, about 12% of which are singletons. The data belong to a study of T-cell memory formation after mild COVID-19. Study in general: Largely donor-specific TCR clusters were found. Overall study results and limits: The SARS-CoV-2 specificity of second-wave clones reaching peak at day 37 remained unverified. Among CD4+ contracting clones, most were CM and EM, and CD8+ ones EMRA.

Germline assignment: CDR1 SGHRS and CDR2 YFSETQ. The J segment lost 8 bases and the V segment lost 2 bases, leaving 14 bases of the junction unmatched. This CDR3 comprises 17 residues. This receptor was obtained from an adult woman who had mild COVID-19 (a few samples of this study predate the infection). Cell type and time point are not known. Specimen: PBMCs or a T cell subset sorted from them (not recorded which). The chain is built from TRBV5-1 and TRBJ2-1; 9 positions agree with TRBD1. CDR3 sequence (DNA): TGCGCCAGCAGCTTTTGGGTTGCCGGGACAGGGAGGGATGAGCAGTTCTTC. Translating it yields CASSFWVAGTGRDEQFF.